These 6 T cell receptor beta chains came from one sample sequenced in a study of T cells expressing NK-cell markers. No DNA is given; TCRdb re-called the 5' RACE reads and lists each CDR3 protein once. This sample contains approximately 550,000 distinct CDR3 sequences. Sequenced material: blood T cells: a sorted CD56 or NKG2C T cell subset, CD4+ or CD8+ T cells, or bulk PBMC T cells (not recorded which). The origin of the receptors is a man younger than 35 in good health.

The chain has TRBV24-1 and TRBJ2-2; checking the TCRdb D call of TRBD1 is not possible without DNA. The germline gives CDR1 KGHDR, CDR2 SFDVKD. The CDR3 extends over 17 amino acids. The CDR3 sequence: CATSDPQPGRWTGELFF.

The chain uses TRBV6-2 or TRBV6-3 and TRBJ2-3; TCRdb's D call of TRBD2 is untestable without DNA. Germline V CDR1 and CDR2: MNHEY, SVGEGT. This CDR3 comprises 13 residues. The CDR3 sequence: CASSASRTDTQYF.

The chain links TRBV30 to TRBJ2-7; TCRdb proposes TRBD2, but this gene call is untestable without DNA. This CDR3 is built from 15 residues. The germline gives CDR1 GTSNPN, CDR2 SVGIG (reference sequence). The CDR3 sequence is CAWAWTGGSPYEQYF. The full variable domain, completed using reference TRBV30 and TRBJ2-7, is SQTIHQWPATLVQPVGSPLSLECTVEGTSNPNLYWYRQAAGRGLQLLFYSVGIGQISSEVPQNLSASRPQDRQFILSSKKLLLSDSGFYLCAWAWTGGSPYEQYFGPGTRLTVT.

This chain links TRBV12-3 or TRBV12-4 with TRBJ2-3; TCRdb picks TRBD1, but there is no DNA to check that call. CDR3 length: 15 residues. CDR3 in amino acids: CASSLSSRGTDTQYF.

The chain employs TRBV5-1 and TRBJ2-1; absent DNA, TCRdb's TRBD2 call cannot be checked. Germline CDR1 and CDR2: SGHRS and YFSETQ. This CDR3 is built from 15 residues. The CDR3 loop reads CASSSYAGDKNEQFF.

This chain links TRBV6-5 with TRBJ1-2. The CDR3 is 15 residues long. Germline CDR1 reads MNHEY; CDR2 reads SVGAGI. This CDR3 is CASSYSFTAAGGYTF.